Shown below are 30 T cell receptor beta chains from a single sample sequenced in a study of blood T cell repertoires in COVID-19. Clones were read by immunoSEQ multiplex PCR, and TCRdb kept only the in-frame ones, dropping some. The sample includes about 300,000 clones, roughly 91% seen only once; the top ten take about 2%. Sample: peripheral blood. These receptors were taken from a woman in her 30s with COVID-19, enrolled during active disease.

The gene calls are TRBV2 and TRBJ1-6; no reliable D call. The V gene lost 7 bases and the J gene lost 7 bases, with 11 bases spanning the gap. The V gene's germline CDR1 is SNHLY and CDR2 FYNNEI. The CDR3 contains 13 residues. CDR3 sequence reads: CASTPTRNSPLHF. CDR3 in DNA: TGTGCCAGCACCCCGACACGGAATTCACCCCTCCACTTT. The complete variable domain, with remaining parts taken from reference TRBV2 and TRBJ1-6, reads EPEVTQTPSHQVTQMGQEVILRCVPISNHLYFYWYRQILGQKVEFLVSFYNNEISEKSEIFDDQFSVERPDGSNFTLKIRSTKLEDSAMYFCASTPTRNSPLHFGNGTRLTVT.

In regard to this clone: Different DNA sequences within this sample yield the same CDR3. The chain couples TRBV6-5 to TRBJ1-2, with 9 bases that match TRBD1. The CDR3 covers 13 residues. Germline CDR1 is MNHEY and CDR2 is SVGAGI. With 5 bases clipped from V and 5 bases from J, the junction kept 3 bases outside the gene matches. This CDR3 reads CASSPGTGYGYTF. As DNA, the CDR3 is TGTGCCAGCAGTCCCGGGACAGGGTATGGCTACACCTTC.

V gene TRBV28 combines with J gene TRBJ1-4; a weak D match, TRBD1 (6 bases). Germline V gene lookup returns CDR1 MDHEN and CDR2 SYDVKM. The CDR3 length is 14 residues. V shed 3 bases and J shed 8 bases, with 13 bases lying between them. The CDR3 loop reads CASSFTGTGEKLFF. CDR3 in DNA: TGTGCCAGCAGTTTCACAGGGACGGGGGAAAAACTGTTTTTT.

The chain carries TRBV19 and TRBJ1-6; unclear D gene. CDR3 length: 13 amino acids. Germline values: CDR1 LNHDA, CDR2 SQIVND (reference sequence). Trimming removed 7 bases at V and 4 bases at J, with 8 bases between. The CDR3 is CASKEIYNSPLHF. DNA of the CDR3: TGTGCCAGTAAAGAGATTTATAATTCACCCCTCCACTTT. The whole variable domain, filled in from reference TRBV19 and TRBJ1-6, reads DGGITQSPKYLFRKEGQNVTLSCEQNLNHDAMYWYRQDPGQGLRLIYYSQIVNDFQKGDIAEGYSVSREKKESFPLTVTSAQKNPTAFYLCASKEIYNSPLHFGNGTRLTVT.

This sequence joins TRBV5-6 and TRBJ2-7; D not resolved. The CDR3 length is 15 residues. Germline CDR1 and CDR2: SGHDT and YYEEEE. The germline V and J ends were trimmed by 2 bases and 2 bases, with 14 bases remaining between them. Written as DNA, the CDR3 is TGTGCCAGCAGCTTTTTTTCCCGCAGGACCTACGAGCAGTACTTC. Protein sequence: CASSFFSRRTYEQYF.

The V gene is TRBV11-2, the J gene TRBJ2-1; tentative D call: TRBD2 (5 bases). The V gene lost 4 bases and the J gene lost 3 bases, with 13 bases spanning the gap. The V gene's germline CDR1 is SGHAT and CDR2 FQNNGV. The CDR3 has 15 amino acids. As DNA, the CDR3 is TGTGCCAGCAGCTCCTGGGGTAGCGACTACAATGAGCAGTTCTTC. Protein product: CASSSWGSDYNEQFF. Based on the CDR3 plus reference TRBV11-2 and TRBJ2-1, the full variable domain is EAGVAQSPRYKIIEKRQSVAFWCNPISGHATLYWYQQILGQGPKLLIQFQNNGVVDDSQLPKDRFSAERLKGVDSTLKIQPAKLEDSAVYLCASSSWGSDYNEQFFGPGTRLTVL.

This chain uses TRBV7-9 with TRBJ1-6; 7 bases map to TRBD1. Germline values: CDR1 SEHNR, CDR2 FQNEAQ (reference sequence). J gave up 4 bases and V 5 bases, and 2 bases lay outside the gene matches. CDR3 size: 14 residues. The CDR3 loop reads CASSGDSYNSPLHF. The CDR3 DNA is TGTGCCAGCAGCGGGGACAGTTATAATTCACCCCTCCACTTT. Together with reference TRBV7-9 and TRBJ1-6, the CDR3 gives the full variable domain: DTGVSQNPRHKITKRGQNVTFRCDPISEHNRLYWYRQTLGQGPEFLTYFQNEAQLEKSRLLSDRFSAERPKGSFSTLEIQRTEQGDSAMYLCASSGDSYNSPLHFGNGTRLTVT.

This chain connects TRBV7-2 to TRBJ1-4; unclear D gene. Looked up from germline, CDR1 is SGHTA and CDR2 is FQGNSA. The CDR3 sequence is 12 residues long. V was clipped by 5 bases and J by 8 bases, with 9 bases between them. DNA for the CDR3: TGTGCCAGCAGCCGGGATAGGGAAAAACTGTTTTTT. It codes for CASSRDREKLFF.

This chain connects TRBV19 to TRBJ1-1; tentative D call: TRBD1 (5 bases). V was pared by 3 bases and J by 4 bases, with 12 bases between. Germline V lookup: CDR1 LNHDA, CDR2 SQIVND (reference sequence). The CDR3 runs 14 residues. The CDR3 is CASSMVGGLTEAFF. CDR3 DNA sequence: TGTGCCAGTAGTATGGTGGGGGGACTCACTGAAGCTTTCTTT.

The chain uses TRBV9 and TRBJ2-1, with D unclear. This CDR3 region has 14 residues. The V end lost 4 bases, the J end lost 1 base, and 9 bases lay between the germline ends. Germline values: CDR1 SGDLS, CDR2 YYNGEE. Written as DNA, the CDR3 is TGTGCCAGCAGCTTAACAAGTTCCTACAATGAGCAGTTCTTC. As protein: CASSLTSSYNEQFF.

The J gene is TRBJ1-1, the V gene TRBV30; possibly TRBD1 for D (5 bases). V lost 3 bases to trimming and J lost 1 base, with 9 bases between them. The CDR3 runs 13 residues. The germline V gene encodes CDR1 GTSNPN and CDR2 SVGIG (reference sequence). CDR3 nucleotides: TGTGCCTGGAGGAGACAGACGAACACTGAAGCTTTCTTT. Amino acid sequence: CAWRRQTNTEAFF.

The V and J genes are TRBV9 and TRBJ1-1, with TRBD1 identical over 10 bases. This CDR3 has 17 residues. V shed 4 bases, J shed 0 bases, and the junction held 9 bases outside the gene matches. Germline values: CDR1 SGDLS, CDR2 YYNGEE. The CDR3 region has the DNA TGTGCCAGCAGCCCCTCCGGGGACAGGGGATTGAACACTGAAGCTTTCTTT. Encoded protein: CASSPSGDRGLNTEAFF.

V and J are TRBV4-3 and TRBJ1-3; 7 bases match TRBD1. This CDR3 is built from 15 residues. The germline V gene has CDR1 LGHNA and CDR2 YSLEER. The J segment lost 4 bases and the V segment lost 4 bases, leaving 7 bases of the junction unmatched. The CDR3 coding sequence is TGCGCCAGCAGCCGTGGTAGGGGGCTCGGAAACACCATATATTTT. Its translation is CASSRGRGLGNTIYF.

This chain links TRBV4-1 with TRBJ1-5, with D possibly matching TRBD1 (5 bases). This CDR3 is 17 amino acids long. V shed 3 bases and J shed 7 bases, with 22 bases lying between them. Germline CDR1 MGHRA, CDR2 YSYEKL. The CDR3 DNA sequence: TGCGCCAGCAGCCACCTGATCAAGGGGAAACCAGGGCAGCCCCAGCATTTT. Translation: CASSHLIKGKPGQPQHF.

The V gene is TRBV18, the J gene TRBJ2-3, with D hard to call. This CDR3 has 14 amino acids. V was trimmed by 1 base and J by 0 bases, leaving 5 bases between them. Germline assignment: CDR1 KGHSH and CDR2 LQKENI. CDR3 residues: CASSPLVSTDTQYF. CDR3 nucleotides: TGTGCCAGCTCACCACTAGTTAGCACAGATACGCAGTATTTT.

The chain joins TRBV6-2 or TRBV6-3 to TRBJ2-5, with TRBD1 as a possible D gene (6 bases). CDR3 size: 16 residues. Germline V gene lookup returns CDR1 MNHEY and CDR2 SVGEGT. Trimming removed 2 bases from V and 7 bases from J, with 20 bases in between. CDR3 sequence: CASSYILRQVPLTQYF. In DNA form, the CDR3 reads TGTGCCAGCAGTTACATTCTCCGACAGGTCCCGTTGACCCAGTACTTC.

This chain uses TRBV27 with TRBJ1-2; D remains unclear. The CDR3 is 14 residues long. V lost 5 bases and J 5 bases, leaving 15 bases between the germline ends. The germline V gene has CDR1 MNHEY and CDR2 SMNVEV (reference sequence). Written as DNA, the CDR3 is TGTGCCAGCAGTCCCGTTAGGGAGGTGTATGGCTACACCTTC. Translating gives CASSPVREVYGYTF.

This chain uses TRBV7-2 with TRBJ1-2; no definite D call. Trimming removed 5 bases from V and 3 bases from J, with 13 bases in between. Germline values: CDR1 SGHTA, CDR2 FQGNSA. This CDR3 has 14 amino acids. CDR3 DNA sequence: TGTGCCAGCAGCCCAAGAGGGCACTACTATGGCTACACCTTC. It is translated as CASSPRGHYYGYTF.

The CDR3 loop is CASSTRLAGATYNEQFF. The DNA for the CDR3 is TGTGCCAGCAGCACCCGACTAGCGGGGGCCACCTACAATGAGCAGTTCTTC. The chain combines TRBV21-1 with TRBJ2-1; TRBD2 is the table's D call, not checked against the DNA. TRBV21-1 is an annotated pseudogene. This CDR3 has 17 residues.

In regard to this clone: Other DNA sequences in this sample translate to the same CDR3. This chain links TRBV19 with TRBJ1-1; D remains unclear. CDR1 is LNHDA and CDR2 is SQIVND in the germline V gene (reference sequence). Trimming left V 3 bases short and J 1 base short, with 12 bases between. This CDR3 comprises 15 residues. CDR3 sequence (DNA): TGTGCCAGTAGTATCGGGTCTAGAGGGAACACTGAAGCTTTCTTT. Its protein is CASSIGSRGNTEAFF.

The genes are TRBV11-2 and TRBJ2-1, with 16 bases identical to TRBD2. Germline V gene sequence: CDR1 SGHAT, CDR2 FQNNGV. Trimming cost V 5 bases and J 10 bases; bases outside gene matches: 8. The CDR3 sequence is 16 residues long. CDR3 sequence: CASSTGTSGGAMEQFF. CDR3 DNA: TGTGCCAGCAGCACCGGGACTAGCGGGGGGGCTATGGAGCAGTTCTTC. Supplemented by reference TRBV11-2 and TRBJ2-1, the full variable domain reads EAGVAQSPRYKIIEKRQSVAFWCNPISGHATLYWYQQILGQGPKLLIQFQNNGVVDDSQLPKDRFSAERLKGVDSTLKIQPAKLEDSAVYLCASSTGTSGGAMEQFFGPGTRLTVL.

The chain combines TRBV2 with TRBJ1-4; no firm D call. The germline CDR1 and CDR2 sequences are SNHLY and FYNNEI. The CDR3 loop spans 14 amino acids. Trimming shortened V by 7 bases and J by 0 bases, and 9 bases separated the two germline ends. CDR3 bases: TGTGCCAGCAATCCCAGGACAACTAATGAAAAACTGTTTTTT. Translating it yields CASNPRTTNEKLFF.

The chain carries TRBV3-1 (or the pseudogene TRBV3-2) and TRBJ1-6; D might be TRBD1 (5 bases). The CDR3 covers 15 residues. Trimming cost V 0 bases and J 6 bases, with 9 bases left between them. Germline CDR1 and CDR2: LGHDT and YNNKEL (reference sequence). The CDR3 region is CASSQELQVNSPLHF. In DNA form, the CDR3 reads TGTGCCAGCAGCCAAGAGCTACAGGTTAATTCACCCCTCCACTTT.

The genes are TRBV12-5 and TRBJ2-2, with a possible D match to TRBD2 (5 bases). Germline V gene lookup returns CDR1 LGHNT and CDR2 FRNRAP. V lost 1 base and J lost 3, with 15 bases in between. The CDR3 length is 17 residues. The CDR3 DNA is TGTGCTAGTGGTTTGGATCCCCCCGGGGTACACACCGGGGAGCTGTTTTTT. It specifies CASGLDPPGVHTGELFF.

This chain connects TRBV5-4 to TRBJ1-2; D ambiguous. CDR3 length: 13 amino acids. Trimming shortened V by 3 bases and J by 5 bases, and 11 bases separated the two germline ends. CDR1 is SGHNT and CDR2 is YYREEE in the germline V gene (reference sequence). In nucleotides, the CDR3 is TGTGCCAGCAGCTCTTCCCCCACTTATGGCTACACCTTC. As protein: CASSSSPTYGYTF.

Of note for this clone: Germline is not matched at one junction end, which may reflect a read error. This sequence joins TRBV6-2 or TRBV6-3 and TRBJ1-4; D not certain. The CDR3 contains 13 residues. The germline CDR1 and CDR2 sequences are MNHEY and SVGEGT. The CDR3 is CASSTSPAAEKSF. Written as DNA, the CDR3 is TGTGCCAGCAGCACCTCGCCCGCGGCAGAGAAGAGCTTT.

The chain has TRBV6-5 and TRBJ1-2; no firm D call. The CDR3 sequence is 15 residues long. V was clipped by 0 bases and J by 6 bases, with 14 bases between them. Germline V gene sequence: CDR1 MNHEY, CDR2 SVGAGI. The CDR3 here is CASSYSIRGANGYTF. The CDR3 bases are TGTGCCAGCAGTTACTCGATTCGGGGAGCGAATGGCTACACCTTC.

V is TRBV2 and J is TRBJ1-4; a possible D gene is TRBD1 (6 bases). Per germline, CDR1 SNHLY and CDR2 FYNNEI. This CDR3 has 14 amino acids. V shed 7 bases and J shed 6 bases, with 15 bases lying between them. CDR3 coding DNA: TGTGCCAGCACGCCGGGGGGCTTTTATGAAAAACTGTTTTTT. Translated: CASTPGGFYEKLFF.

This rearrangement joins TRBV5-4 to TRBJ1-1; a weak D match, TRBD1 (5 bases). The V gene lost 1 base and the J gene lost 0 bases, with 7 bases spanning the gap. CDR3 size: 14 residues. Germline-derived CDR1 and CDR2 are SGHNT and YYREEE (reference sequence). DNA for the CDR3: TGTGCCAGCAGCTTGCTAGGGGTGAACACTGAAGCTTTCTTT. The encoded protein is CASSLLGVNTEAFF.

This clone was detected a few times. The rearrangement uses TRBV3-1 (or the pseudogene TRBV3-2) and TRBJ2-2; no clear D gene. CDR1 is LGHDT, CDR2 YNNKEL, per germline (reference sequence). This CDR3 comprises 13 residues. The V end lost 4 bases, the J end lost 5 bases, and 8 bases lay between the germline ends. The CDR3 is CASSRLTTGELFF. DNA for the CDR3: TGTGCCAGCAGCCGGCTGACAACCGGGGAGCTGTTTTTT.